These T cell receptor beta chains were read from a single sample in a study of control samples from healthy donors and cancer patients. Data came from immunoSEQ multiplex PCR; TCRdb stores just in-frame clones and leaves some out. The sample has roughly 100,000 clones, more than 85% seen once; the top ten hold around 0.95%. The sequenced material came from blood. These receptors came from a woman under 40 in good health. The CDR3 runs from the conserved cysteine through the conserved F or W. D genes are given only for firm matches. Size values are once, few and many counts, or a class for expanded clones, and some rows have none.

19,TRBJ1-1,-,TRBV19,-,TGTGCCAGTAGTATAGATCTATTGAGTTCGACGGGGTTCCTTACTGAAGCTTTCTTT,CASSIDLLSSTGFLTEAFF
16,TRBJ1-2,TRBD1,TRBV5-1,-,TGCGCCAGCAGCTTGGTGGGGACAGGGTTTGACTATGGCTACACCTTC,CASSLVGTGFDYGYTF
16,TRBJ2-3,-,TRBV7-9,-,TGTGCCAGCACCCTAGGCGGGGCGGCCTCCACAGATACGCAGTATTTT,CASTLGGAASTDTQYF
13,TRBJ1-2,-,TRBV28,-,TGTGCCTCGAGTGGGGGTTCTGGCTATGGCTACACCTTC,CASSGGSGYGYTF
15,TRBJ1-4,-,TRBV7-2,-,TGTGCCAGCAGCTTATCGCCCCGGCGGAATGAAAAACTGTTTTTT,CASSLSPRRNEKLFF
15,TRBJ2-1,-,TRBV6-5,once,TGTGCCAGCAGTTTAACTACCGGGGGGCACAATGAGCAGTTCTTC,CASSLTTGGHNEQFF
14,TRBJ2-2,-,TRBV5-5,once,TGTGCCAGCAGCTTGGAATGGAATACCGGGGAGCTGTTTTTT,CASSLEWNTGELFF
13,TRBJ2-7,-,TRBV7-8,few,TGTGCCAGCAGCTTAGCGGACTCCTACGAGCAGTACTTC,CASSLADSYEQYF
14,TRBJ2-2,-,TRBV3-1/TRBV3-2,once,TGTGCCAGCAGCCAAGATAGGAGGTCCGGGGAGCTGTTTTTT,CASSQDRRSGELFF
14,TRBJ1-5,-,TRBV19,-,TGTGCCAGTAGTATAAGACAAAGCAATCAGCCCCAGCATTTT,CASSIRQSNQPQHF
14,TRBJ1-3,-,TRBV6-6,-,TGTGCCAGCAGATTAGACAGCTCTGGAAACACCATATATTTT,CASRLDSSGNTIYF
11,TRBJ1-2,-,TRBV30,-,TGTGCCTGGACGTCGGGATATGGCTACACCTTC,CAWTSGYGYTF
16,TRBJ2-4,TRBD2,TRBV30,-,TGTGCCTGGAGGCCTAGCGGGGGGAAAGCCAAAAACATTCAGTACTTC,CAWRPSGGKAKNIQYF
12,TRBJ1-2,-,TRBV30,-,TGTGCCTGGCACCTAGGACAGAGAGACTACACCTTC,CAWHLGQRDYTF
15,TRBJ1-4,TRBD1,TRBV3-1/TRBV3-2,-,TGTGCCAGCAGCCAAGTCTTGACAGGGTCTGAAAAACTGTTTTTT,CASSQVLTGSEKLFF
14,TRBJ1-2,-,TRBV10-2,-,TGCGCCAGCAGTGAAGGCCGAGACTACTATGGCTACACCTTC,CASSEGRDYYGYTF
16,TRBJ2-2,-,TRBV6-1,-,TGTGCCAGCAGTGAATTCGGACCGGACGGCACCGGGGAGCTGTTTTTT,CASSEFGPDGTGELFF
12,TRBJ1-3,-,TRBV29-1,-,TGCAGCGTTTCCGCTGCTGGAAACACCATATATTTT,CSVSAAGNTIYF
15,TRBJ2-1,TRBD2,TRBV30,-,TGTGCCTGGACCGGGACTAGCGGGATGTACAATGAGCAGTTCTTC,CAWTGTSGMYNEQFF
14,TRBJ1-2,-,TRBV6-5,-,TGTGCCAGCAGTCCCCGGAGAGGGGATAGTGGCTACACCTTC,CASSPRRGDSGYTF
14,TRBJ2-1,-,TRBV3-1/TRBV3-2,-,TGTGCCAGCAGCCAAGCCACCTTAAGGAATGAGCAGTTCTTC,CASSQATLRNEQFF
12,TRBJ2-7,TRBD1,TRBV11-3,-,TGTGCCAGCAGCTCAGGGGGCTTAGAGCAGTACTTC,CASSSGGLEQYF